The 13 T cell receptor beta chains below come from one sample, sequenced in a study of Graves' ophthalmopathy and Graves' hyperthyroidism. Amplified TCR beta CDR3 regions were obtained using RNA transcripts as template. HTBI primers were employed in first-round RT-PCR, then a second-round multiplex PCR followed. Using its own MiXCR run on the multiplex PCR reads, TCRdb lists one record per CDR3 protein. The sample shows 740,000 or so distinct CDR3 sequences, approximately 40% of them seen only once. What was sequenced was peripheral blood. The receptors originated from an adult man with Graves' ophthalmopathy.

This rearrangement joins TRBV24-1 to TRBJ2-7, with TRBD2 matching over 8 bases. With 0 bases clipped from V and 5 bases from J, the junction kept 14 bases outside the gene matches. Germline loops: CDR1 KGHDR, CDR2 SFDVKD. This CDR3 comprises 18 residues. CDR3 sequence reads: CATSDLKWGWRGADEQYF. In nucleotides, the CDR3 is TGTGCCACCAGTGATTTGAAGTGGGGTTGGCGGGGGGCCGACGAGCAGTACTTC.

V gene TRBV25-1 combines with J gene TRBJ2-5, with D possibly matching TRBD1 (6 bases). The germline V gene encodes CDR1 MGHDK and CDR2 SYGVNS. V lost 5 bases and J lost 5, with 18 bases in between. This CDR3 has 15 amino acids. CDR3 bases: TGTGCCAGCAGTTTGTATGACAGGTCCCAGGAGACCCAGTACTTC. Amino acids: CASSLYDRSQETQYF.

Details on this clonotype: The junction shows a germline mismatch at one end, possibly a read error. The chain has TRBV10-2 and TRBJ1-1, with D tentatively TRBD1 (6 bases). CDR3 length: 14 residues. The germline CDR1 and CDR2 sequences are WSHSY and SAAADI. The CDR3 sequence is CASSRQARGTEAFF. CDR3 bases: TGTGCCAGCAGTAGACAGGCGAGGGGCACTGAAGCTTTCTTT.

Many counts were recorded for this clonotype. The gene calls are TRBV11-2 and TRBJ1-2, with D tentatively TRBD1 (6 bases). Trimming left V 0 bases short and J 8 bases short, with 10 bases between. CDR1 is SGHAT and CDR2 is FQNNGV in the germline V gene. CDR3 length: 13 amino acids. The CDR3 DNA is TGTGCCAGCAGCTTAGACAGGGGCGTAGGCTACACCTTC. It is translated as CASSLDRGVGYTF.

This clonotype came up a few times. The chain recombines TRBV5-8 with TRBJ2-5, with D hard to call. Germline V gives CDR1 SGHTS, CDR2 YDEGEE. The V and J ends lost 0 bases and 0 bases respectively, with 9 bases between them. The CDR3 has 15 residues. CDR3 DNA sequence: TGTGCCAGCAGCTTGGTCCGTGTCAACCAAGAGACCCAGTACTTC. Translated: CASSLVRVNQETQYF. Full variable domain (rest looked up from reference TRBV5-8 and TRBJ2-5): EAGVTQSPTHLIKTRGQQATLRCSPISGHTSVYWYQQALGLGLQFLLWYDEGEERNRGNFPPRFSGRQFPNYSSELNVNALELEDSALYLCASSLVRVNQETQYFGPGTRLLVL.

The chain uses TRBV29-1 and TRBJ2-7; 9 bases match TRBD1. The CDR3 runs to 12 residues. Per the germline V gene, CDR1 is SQVTM and CDR2 is ANQGSEA. J gave up 6 bases and V 6 bases, and 6 bases lay outside the gene matches. The chain's CDR3 is CSVRQGGGEQYF. In DNA form, the CDR3 reads TGCAGCGTAAGACAGGGGGGTGGCGAGCAGTACTTC.

V gene TRBV6-6 combines with J gene TRBJ2-2, with a weak D call TRBD1 (6 bases). Trimming cost V 5 bases and J 5 bases, with 12 bases left between them. The germline V gene has CDR1 MNHNY and CDR2 SVGAGI (reference sequence). CDR3 length: 14 amino acids. The CDR3 DNA reads TGTGCCAGCAGTCCGACAGGACAAACCGGGGAGCTGTTTTTT. This translates into CASSPTGQTGELFF.

The chain recombines TRBV20-1 with TRBJ1-5; weak D call: TRBD1 (6 bases). V was pared by 7 bases and J by 3 bases, with 13 bases between. CDR1 and CDR2 from the germline V gene are DFQATT and SNEGSKA (reference sequence). This CDR3 contains 13 residues. For the CDR3, the DNA is TGCAGTGTGACCCGGGACAACAATCAGCCCCAGCATTTT. Protein: CSVTRDNNQPQHF.

The CDR3 region has the DNA TGTGCCAGTAGTATAGCCCCAGGGGAGGGCACTGAAGCTTTCTTT. Protein sequence: CASSIAPGEGTEAFF. The chain recombines TRBV19 with TRBJ1-1; D possibly corresponds to TRBD1 (6 bases). The CDR3 consists of 15 residues. V was pared by 1 base and J by 4 bases, with 13 bases between. The germline gives CDR1 LNHDA, CDR2 SQIVND (reference sequence).

This clonotype was seen many times. The genes are TRBV7-9 and TRBJ1-2; no reliable D call. Germline loops: CDR1 SEHNR, CDR2 FQNEAQ (reference sequence). The CDR3 runs to 15 residues. The V end lost 3 bases, the J end lost 2 bases, and 13 bases lay between the germline ends. The CDR3 reads CASSFNSPMNYGYTF. The DNA of the CDR3 is TGTGCCAGCAGCTTCAACAGCCCAATGAACTATGGCTACACCTTC.

This chain joins TRBV19 and TRBJ1-3; D call uncertain. V lost 5 bases, J lost 0 bases, and 11 bases lay in between. The CDR3 spans 15 residues. Germline V gives CDR1 LNHDA, CDR2 SQIVND (reference sequence). CDR3 bases: TGTGCCAGTAGTTCGACATTGAGCTCTGGAAACACCATATATTTT. Translated, it gives CASSSTLSSGNTIYF.

The V gene is TRBV29-1, the J gene TRBJ1-5; D gene ambiguous. Germline assignment: CDR1 SQVTM and CDR2 ANQGSEA. This CDR3 spans 10 amino acids. Trimming stripped 8 bases from V and 11 bases from J, with 13 bases between. CDR3 in amino acids: CSSGFEAQHF. The CDR3 coding sequence is TGCAGCTCGGGGTTTGAAGCCCAGCATTTT.

Many counts were recorded for this clonotype. The chain recombines TRBV10-3 with TRBJ1-2; 7 nucleotides align to TRBD1. V trimming: 0 bases; J trimming: 4 bases; junction bases outside the gene matches: 5. Germline CDR1 and CDR2: ENHRY and SYGVKD. CDR3 size: 15 residues. CDR3 bases: TGTGCCATCAGTGAGTCCGGGACAGAGGTCTATGGCTACACCTTC. This encodes CAISESGTEVYGYTF.